The source of this T cell receptor beta chain is a study of OX40 agonist ivuxolimab in advanced cancers. Across the study: Over 30% of patients had received prior checkpoint inhibitor therapy.

Study-wide findings and caveats: At 0.1-3.0 mg/kg, partial responders had clonal expansion among the lowest observed. Doses of 0.1 to 3.0 mg/kg were accompanied by clonal expansion of CD4+ and CD8+ blood T cells by week 6.

Germline V gene sequence: CDR1 SGHVS, CDR2 FQNEAQ. This CDR3 contains 16 residues. V lost 2 bases, J lost 6 bases, and 19 bases lay in between. The data were produced by immunoSEQ multiplex PCR, yet TCRdb's version contains in-frame clones alone and is incomplete. The table lists tens of thousands of clones, approximately 86% of them singletons. Of note for this clone: Its matching antigen is unknown.

Samples of blood were obtained at baseline, on cycle 4 day 1, and on cycle 7 day 1. The TCR sequence derives from an adult with an advanced solid tumor such as melanoma, head and neck, liver or kidney cancer. Sequences were derived from CD4+ or CD8+ T cells sorted from blood, sampled in a trial of the OX40 agonist ivuxolimab. The chain uses TRBV7-8 and TRBJ1-1, with D perhaps TRBD1 (6 bases). CDR3 sequence: CASSLWAGGGLAEAFF. In nucleotides, the CDR3 is TGTGCCAGCAGCTTATGGGCCGGGGGCGGATTGGCTGAAGCTTTCTTT. The variable domain in full, completed from reference TRBV7-8 and TRBJ1-1, reads GAGVSQSPRYKVAKRGQDVALRCDPISGHVSLFWYQQALGQGPEFLTYFQNEAQLDKSGLPSDRFFAERPEGSVSTLKIQRTQQEDSAVYLCASSLWAGGGLAEAFFGQGTRLTVV.